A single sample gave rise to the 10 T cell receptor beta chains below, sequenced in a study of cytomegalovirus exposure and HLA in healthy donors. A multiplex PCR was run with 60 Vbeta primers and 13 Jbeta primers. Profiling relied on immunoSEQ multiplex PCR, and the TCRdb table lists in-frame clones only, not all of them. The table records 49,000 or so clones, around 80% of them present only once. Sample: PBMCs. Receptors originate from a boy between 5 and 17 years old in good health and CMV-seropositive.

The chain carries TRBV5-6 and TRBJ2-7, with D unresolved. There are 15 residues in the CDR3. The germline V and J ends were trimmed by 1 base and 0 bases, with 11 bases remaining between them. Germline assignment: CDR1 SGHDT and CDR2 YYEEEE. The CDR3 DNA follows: TGTGCCAGCAGCTTGAATCTCCGGAGCTCCTACGAGCAGTACTTC. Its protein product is CASSLNLRSSYEQYF.

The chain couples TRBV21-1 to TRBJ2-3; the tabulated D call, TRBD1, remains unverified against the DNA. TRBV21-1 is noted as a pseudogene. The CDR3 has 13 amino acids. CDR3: CAPNTGGTDTQYF. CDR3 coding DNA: TGTGCCCCGAACACAGGGGGGACAGATACGCAGTATTTT.

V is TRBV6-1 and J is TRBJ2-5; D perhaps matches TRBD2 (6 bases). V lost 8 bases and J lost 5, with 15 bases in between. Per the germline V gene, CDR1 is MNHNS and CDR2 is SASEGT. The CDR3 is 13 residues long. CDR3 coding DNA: TGTGCCAGCGGACGGGGGATGGGCGAGACCCAGTACTTC. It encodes CASGRGMGETQYF.

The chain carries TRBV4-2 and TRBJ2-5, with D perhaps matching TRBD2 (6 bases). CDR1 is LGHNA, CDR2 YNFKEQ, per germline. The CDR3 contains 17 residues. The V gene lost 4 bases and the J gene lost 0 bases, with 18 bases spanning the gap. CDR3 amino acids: CASSPQVAGRYQETQYF. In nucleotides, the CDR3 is TGTGCCAGCAGCCCACAGGTGGCGGGAAGGTACCAAGAGACCCAGTACTTC.

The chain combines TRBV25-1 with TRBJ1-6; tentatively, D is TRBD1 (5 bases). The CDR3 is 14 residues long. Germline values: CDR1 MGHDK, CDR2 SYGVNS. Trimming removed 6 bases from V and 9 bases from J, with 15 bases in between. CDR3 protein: CASSSSRGGSPLHF. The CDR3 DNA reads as TGTGCCAGCAGCTCCTCCCGGGGGGGTTCACCCCTCCACTTT.

Here the CDR3 reads CASSQMSEAFF. The CDR3 DNA follows: TGTGCCAGCAGCCAAATGAGCGAAGCTTTCTTT. J is TRBJ1-1 and V is TRBV4-2, with D hard to call. V was cut by 2 bases and J by 8 bases, with 6 bases left in between. The length of the CDR3 is 11 residues. From germline, CDR1 is LGHNA and CDR2 YNFKEQ.

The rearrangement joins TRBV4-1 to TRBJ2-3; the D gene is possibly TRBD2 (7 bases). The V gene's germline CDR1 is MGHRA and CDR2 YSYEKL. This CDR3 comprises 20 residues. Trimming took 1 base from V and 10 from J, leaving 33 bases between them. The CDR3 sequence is CASSQVGGGAFFGGLGSQYF. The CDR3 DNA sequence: TGCGCCAGCAGCCAAGTCGGTGGGGGGGCCTTCTTTGGCGGTTTGGGGTCGCAGTATTTT.

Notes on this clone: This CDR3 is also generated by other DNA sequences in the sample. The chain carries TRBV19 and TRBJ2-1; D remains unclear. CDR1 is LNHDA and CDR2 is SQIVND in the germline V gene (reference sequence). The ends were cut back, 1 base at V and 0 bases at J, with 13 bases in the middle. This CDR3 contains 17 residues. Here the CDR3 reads CASSIGLLRSSYNEQFF. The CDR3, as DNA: TGTGCCAGTAGTATAGGACTGCTGAGGAGCTCCTACAATGAGCAGTTCTTC.

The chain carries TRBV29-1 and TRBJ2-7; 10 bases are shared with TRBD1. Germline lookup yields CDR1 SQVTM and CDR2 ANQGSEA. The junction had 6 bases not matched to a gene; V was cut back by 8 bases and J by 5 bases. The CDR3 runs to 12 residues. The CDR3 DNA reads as TGCAGCACTCGACAGGGGGCTAACGAGCAGTACTTC. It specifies CSTRQGANEQYF.

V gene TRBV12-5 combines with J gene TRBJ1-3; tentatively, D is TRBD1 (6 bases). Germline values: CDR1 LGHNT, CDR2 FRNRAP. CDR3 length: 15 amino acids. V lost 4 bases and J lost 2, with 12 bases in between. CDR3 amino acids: CASGWGPSAGNTIYF. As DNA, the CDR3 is TGTGCTAGTGGTTGGGGGCCTTCGGCTGGAAACACCATATATTTT.